This T cell receptor beta chain stems from a study of T-cell memory formation after mild COVID-19. General study findings and limits: CM and EM subsets held most contracting CD4+ clones; EMRA held CD8+ ones. CD4/CD8 balance held among clones contracting day 15 to 85, and later expanders leaned CD4+.

Concerning this clonotype itself: The antigen is undetermined.

TCRdb reprocessed the 5' RACE reads with MiXCR, giving one entry per CDR3 protein. The data hold roughly 560,000 distinct CDR3 sequences, with approximately 20% observed a single time. The CDR3 extends over 14 amino acids. Per the germline V gene, CDR1 is MRHNA and CDR2 is SNTAGT. Trimming removed 4 bases from V and 5 bases from J, with 12 bases in between. What was sequenced was PBMCs or a T cell subset sorted from them (not recorded which). The TCR comes from an adult woman who had mild COVID-19 (a few samples of this study predate the infection). Cell type and time point are not known. This rearrangement joins TRBV6-4 to TRBJ1-5; no firm D call. The CDR3 protein is CASSVDWVDQPQHF. The CDR3 nucleotides read TGTGCCAGCAGTGTGGATTGGGTGGATCAGCCCCAGCATTTT.